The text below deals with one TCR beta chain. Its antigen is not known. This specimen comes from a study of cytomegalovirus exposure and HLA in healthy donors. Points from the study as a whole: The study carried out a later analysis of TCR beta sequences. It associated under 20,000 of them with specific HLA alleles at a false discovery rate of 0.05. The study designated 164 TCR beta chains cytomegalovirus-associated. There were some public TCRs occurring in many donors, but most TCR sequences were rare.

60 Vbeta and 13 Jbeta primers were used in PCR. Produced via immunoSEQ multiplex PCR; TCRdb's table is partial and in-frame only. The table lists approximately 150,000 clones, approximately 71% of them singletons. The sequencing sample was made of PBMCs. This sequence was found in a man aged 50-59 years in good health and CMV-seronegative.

CDR3 in amino acids: CASSPDYPEETQYF. In nucleotides, the CDR3 is TGTGCCAGCAGCCCGGACTACCCAGAAGAGACCCAGTACTTC. The chain has TRBV11-2 and TRBJ2-5, with a weak D call TRBD2 (6 bases). This CDR3 has 14 amino acids. The V gene lost 5 bases and the J gene lost 3 bases, with 13 bases spanning the gap. Germline V lookup: CDR1 SGHAT, CDR2 FQNNGV.